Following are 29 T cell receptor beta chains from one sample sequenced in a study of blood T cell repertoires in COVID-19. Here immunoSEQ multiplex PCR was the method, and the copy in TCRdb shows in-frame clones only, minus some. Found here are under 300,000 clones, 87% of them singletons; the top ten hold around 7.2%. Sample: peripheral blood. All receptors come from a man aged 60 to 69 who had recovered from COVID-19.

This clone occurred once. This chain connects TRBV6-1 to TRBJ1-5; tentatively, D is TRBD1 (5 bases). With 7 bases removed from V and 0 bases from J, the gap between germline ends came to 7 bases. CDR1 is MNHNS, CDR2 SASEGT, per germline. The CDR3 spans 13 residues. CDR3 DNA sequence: TGTGCCAGCACTGACAGTAGCAATCAGCCCCAGCATTTT. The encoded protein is CASTDSSNQPQHF.

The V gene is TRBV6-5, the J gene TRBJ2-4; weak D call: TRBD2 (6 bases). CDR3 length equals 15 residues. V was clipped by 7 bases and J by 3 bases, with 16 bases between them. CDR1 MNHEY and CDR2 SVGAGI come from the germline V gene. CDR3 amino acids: CASTRGEAGKNIQYF. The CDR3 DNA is TGTGCCAGCACTCGCGGGGAGGCAGGCAAAAACATTCAGTACTTC.

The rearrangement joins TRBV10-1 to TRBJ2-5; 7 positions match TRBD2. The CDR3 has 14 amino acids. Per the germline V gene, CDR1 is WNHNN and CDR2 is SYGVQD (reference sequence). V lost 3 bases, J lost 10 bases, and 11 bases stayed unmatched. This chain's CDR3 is CASSDRGGPSNQYF. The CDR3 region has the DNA TGCGCCAGCAGTGACCGCGGGGGACCCAGCAACCAGTACTTC.

DNA of the CDR3: TGTGCCAGCAGCCAGCCGCTCGTTAGCGGGGGGCCACAGGGGCAGTACTTC. It encodes CASSQPLVSGGPQGQYF. The rearrangement joins TRBV28 to TRBJ2-7; 10 bases agree with TRBD2. After removal of 6 bases from V and 9 bases from J, the junction contained 20 bases not matched to a gene. This CDR3 contains 17 residues. CDR1 and CDR2 from the germline V gene are MDHEN and SYDVKM.

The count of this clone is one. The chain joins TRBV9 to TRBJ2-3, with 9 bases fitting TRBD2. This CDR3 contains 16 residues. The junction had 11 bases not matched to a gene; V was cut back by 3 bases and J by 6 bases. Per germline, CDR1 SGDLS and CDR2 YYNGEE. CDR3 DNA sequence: TGTGCCAGCAGCGGCCGGAGCGGGGGGTGGGCGGATACGCAGTATTTT. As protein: CASSGRSGGWADTQYF.

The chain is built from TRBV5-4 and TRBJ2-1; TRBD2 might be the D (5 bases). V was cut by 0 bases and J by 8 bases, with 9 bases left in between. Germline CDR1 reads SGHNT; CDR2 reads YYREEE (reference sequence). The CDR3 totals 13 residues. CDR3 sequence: CASSLAEGDEQFF. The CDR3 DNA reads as TGTGCCAGCAGCTTGGCCGAGGGCGATGAGCAGTTCTTC.

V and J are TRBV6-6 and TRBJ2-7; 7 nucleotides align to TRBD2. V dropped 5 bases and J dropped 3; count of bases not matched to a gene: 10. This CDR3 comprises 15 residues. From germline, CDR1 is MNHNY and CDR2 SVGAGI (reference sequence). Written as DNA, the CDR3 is TGTGCCAGCAGTCACGGGGAGGGACCCAGCTACGAGCAGTACGTC. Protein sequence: CASSHGEGPSYEQYV.

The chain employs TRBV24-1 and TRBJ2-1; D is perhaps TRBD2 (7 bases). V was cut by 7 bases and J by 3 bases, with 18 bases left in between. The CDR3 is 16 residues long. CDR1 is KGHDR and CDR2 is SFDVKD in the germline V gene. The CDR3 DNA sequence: TGTGCCACCAGCCGAGCGAGGGGGGGGCTCTACAATGAGCAGTTCTTC. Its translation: CATSRARGGLYNEQFF.

This chain's CDR3 is CASSRDRPKQETQYF. DNA for the CDR3: TGTGCCAGCAGTCGGGACAGGCCTAAACAAGAGACCCAGTACTTC. This chain connects TRBV2 to TRBJ2-5; 8 positions agree with TRBD1. The CDR3 spans 15 residues. The ends lost 5 bases at V and 2 bases at J; junction bases unmatched: 7. Germline V CDR1 and CDR2: SNHLY, FYNNEI.

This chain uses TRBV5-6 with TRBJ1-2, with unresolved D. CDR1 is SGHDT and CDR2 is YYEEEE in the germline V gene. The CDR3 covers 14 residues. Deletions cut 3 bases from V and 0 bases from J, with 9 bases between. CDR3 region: CASSWRAANYGYTF. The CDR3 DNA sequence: TGTGCCAGCAGCTGGAGGGCCGCTAACTATGGCTACACCTTC.

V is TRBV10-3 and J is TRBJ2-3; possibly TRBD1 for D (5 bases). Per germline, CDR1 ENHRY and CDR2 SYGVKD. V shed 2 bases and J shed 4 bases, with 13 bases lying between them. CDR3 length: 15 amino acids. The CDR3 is CAISEGRVGADTQYF. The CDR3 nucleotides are TGTGCCATCAGTGAGGGCAGGGTCGGCGCAGATACGCAGTATTTT.

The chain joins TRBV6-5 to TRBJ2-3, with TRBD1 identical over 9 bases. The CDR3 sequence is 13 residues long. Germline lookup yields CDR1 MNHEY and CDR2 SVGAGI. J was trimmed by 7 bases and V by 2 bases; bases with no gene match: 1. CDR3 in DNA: TGTGCCAGCAGTTACGGGACAGGGTATACGCAGTATTTT. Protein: CASSYGTGYTQYF.

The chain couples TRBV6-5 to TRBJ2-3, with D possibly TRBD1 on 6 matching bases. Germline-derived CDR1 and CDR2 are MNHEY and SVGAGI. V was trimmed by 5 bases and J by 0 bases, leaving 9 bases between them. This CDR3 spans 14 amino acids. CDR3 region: CASSPQGSTDTQYF. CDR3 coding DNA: TGTGCCAGCAGTCCCCAGGGGAGCACAGATACGCAGTATTTT.

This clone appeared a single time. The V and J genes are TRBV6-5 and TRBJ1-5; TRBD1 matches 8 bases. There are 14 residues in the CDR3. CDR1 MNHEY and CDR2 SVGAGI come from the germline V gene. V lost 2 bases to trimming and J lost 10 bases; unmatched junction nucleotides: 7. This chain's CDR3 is CASSYGAGGAPQHF. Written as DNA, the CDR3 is TGTGCCAGCAGTTACGGGGCAGGGGGCGCCCCCCAGCATTTT.

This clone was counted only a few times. CDR3 residues: CATSDPTFGSGGYTGELFF. CDR3 coding DNA: TGTGCCACCAGTGATCCCACCTTCGGTAGCGGGGGCTACACCGGGGAGCTGTTTTTT. This rearrangement joins TRBV24-1 to TRBJ2-2; 9 bases are shared with TRBD2. This CDR3 has 19 residues. CDR1 is KGHDR, CDR2 SFDVKD, per germline. Unmatched junction bases numbered 13, after V lost 3 bases and J lost 3 bases.

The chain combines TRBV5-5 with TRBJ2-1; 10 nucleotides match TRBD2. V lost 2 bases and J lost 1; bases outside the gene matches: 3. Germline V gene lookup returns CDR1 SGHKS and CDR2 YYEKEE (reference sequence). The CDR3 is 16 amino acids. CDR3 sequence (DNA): TGTGCCAGCAGCTTCCTAGCGGGGGTATCCTACAATGAGCAGTTCTTC. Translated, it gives CASSFLAGVSYNEQFF.

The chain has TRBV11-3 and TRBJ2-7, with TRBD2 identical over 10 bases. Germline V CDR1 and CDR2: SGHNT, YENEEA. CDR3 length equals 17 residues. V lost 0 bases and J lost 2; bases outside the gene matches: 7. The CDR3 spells CASSLENLAGDPYEQYV. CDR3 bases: TGTGCCAGCAGCTTAGAAAATCTAGCGGGGGACCCCTACGAGCAGTACGTC.

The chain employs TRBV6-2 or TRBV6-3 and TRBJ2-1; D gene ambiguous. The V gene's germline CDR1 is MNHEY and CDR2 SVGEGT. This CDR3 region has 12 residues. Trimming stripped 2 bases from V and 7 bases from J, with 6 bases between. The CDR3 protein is CASSYLDNEQFF. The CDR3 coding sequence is TGTGCCAGCAGTTACCTAGATAATGAGCAGTTCTTC.

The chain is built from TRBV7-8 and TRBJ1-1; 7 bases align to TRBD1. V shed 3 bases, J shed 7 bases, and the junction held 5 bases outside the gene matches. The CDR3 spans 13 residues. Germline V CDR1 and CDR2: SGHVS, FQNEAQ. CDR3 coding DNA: TGTGCCAGCAGCTTTATTGGGACAGTTGAAGCTTTCTTT. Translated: CASSFIGTVEAFF.

The CDR3: CASSGGGRNIQYF. For the CDR3, the DNA is TGTGCCAGCAGTGGGGGCGGCAGAAACATTCAGTACTTC. J is TRBJ2-4 and V is TRBV2; TRBD1 might be the D (5 bases). Per germline, CDR1 SNHLY and CDR2 FYNNEI. There are 13 residues in the CDR3. V was trimmed by 4 bases and J by 6 bases, leaving 10 bases between them.

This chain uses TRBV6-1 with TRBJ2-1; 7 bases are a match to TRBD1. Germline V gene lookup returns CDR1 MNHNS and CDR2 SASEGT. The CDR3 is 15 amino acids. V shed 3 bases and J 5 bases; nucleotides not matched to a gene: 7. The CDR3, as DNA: TGTGCCAGCAGTGAGCCGACAGGGTATAACAATGAGCAGTTCTTC. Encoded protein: CASSEPTGYNNEQFF.

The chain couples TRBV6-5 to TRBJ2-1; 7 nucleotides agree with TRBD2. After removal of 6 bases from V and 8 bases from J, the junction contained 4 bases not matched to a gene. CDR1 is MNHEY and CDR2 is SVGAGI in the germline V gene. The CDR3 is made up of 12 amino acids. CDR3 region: CASSFRGDEQFF. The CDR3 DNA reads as TGTGCCAGCAGCTTTCGGGGGGATGAGCAGTTCTTC.

The CDR3 here is CASSYRGNSPLHF. CDR3 nucleotide sequence: TGTGCCAGCAGTTACAGGGGAAATTCACCCCTCCACTTT. This chain connects TRBV6-6 to TRBJ1-6; perhaps TRBD1 as D (5 bases). V was pared by 2 bases and J by 7 bases, with 6 bases between. The CDR3 has 13 residues. Germline V gives CDR1 MNHNY, CDR2 SVGAGI (reference sequence).

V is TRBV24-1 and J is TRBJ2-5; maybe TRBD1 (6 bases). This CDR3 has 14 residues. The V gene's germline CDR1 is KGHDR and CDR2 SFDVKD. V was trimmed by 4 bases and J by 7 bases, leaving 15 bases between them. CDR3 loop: CATSDPWTEGTQYF. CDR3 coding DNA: TGTGCCACCAGTGACCCCTGGACAGAAGGGACCCAGTACTTC.

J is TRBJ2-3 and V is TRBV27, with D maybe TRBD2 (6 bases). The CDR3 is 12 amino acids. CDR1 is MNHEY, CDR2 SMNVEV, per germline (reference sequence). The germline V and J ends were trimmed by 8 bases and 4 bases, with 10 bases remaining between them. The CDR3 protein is CASRERADTQYF. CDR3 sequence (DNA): TGTGCCAGCCGCGAGCGGGCAGATACGCAGTATTTT.

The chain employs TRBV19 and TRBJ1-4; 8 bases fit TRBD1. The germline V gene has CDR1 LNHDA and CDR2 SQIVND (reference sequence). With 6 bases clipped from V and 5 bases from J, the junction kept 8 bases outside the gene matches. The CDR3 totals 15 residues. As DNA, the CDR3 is TGTGCCAGTAGCCCCCGACAGGGGAAAAATGAAAAACTGTTTTTT. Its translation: CASSPRQGKNEKLFF.

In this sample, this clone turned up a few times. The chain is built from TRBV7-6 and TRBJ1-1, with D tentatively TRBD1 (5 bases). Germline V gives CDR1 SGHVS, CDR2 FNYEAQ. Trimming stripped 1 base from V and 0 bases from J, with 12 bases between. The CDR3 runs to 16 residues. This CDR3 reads CASSLGVQGVNTEAFF. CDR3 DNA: TGTGCCAGCAGCTTAGGAGTGCAGGGCGTGAACACTGAAGCTTTCTTT.

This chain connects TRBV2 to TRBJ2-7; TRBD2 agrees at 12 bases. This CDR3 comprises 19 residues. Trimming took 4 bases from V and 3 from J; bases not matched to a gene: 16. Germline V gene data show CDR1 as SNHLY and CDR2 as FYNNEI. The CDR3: CASSALAGGYAEGYYEQYF. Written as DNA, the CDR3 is TGTGCCAGCAGTGCCCTAGCGGGGGGGTATGCTGAGGGTTACTACGAGCAGTACTTC.

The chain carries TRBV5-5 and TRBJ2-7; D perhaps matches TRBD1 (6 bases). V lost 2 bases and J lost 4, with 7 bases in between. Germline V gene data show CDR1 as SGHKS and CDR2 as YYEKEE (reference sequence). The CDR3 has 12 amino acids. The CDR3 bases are TGTGCCAGCAGCTTAGGACAGTACGAGCAGTACGTC. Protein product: CASSLGQYEQYV.